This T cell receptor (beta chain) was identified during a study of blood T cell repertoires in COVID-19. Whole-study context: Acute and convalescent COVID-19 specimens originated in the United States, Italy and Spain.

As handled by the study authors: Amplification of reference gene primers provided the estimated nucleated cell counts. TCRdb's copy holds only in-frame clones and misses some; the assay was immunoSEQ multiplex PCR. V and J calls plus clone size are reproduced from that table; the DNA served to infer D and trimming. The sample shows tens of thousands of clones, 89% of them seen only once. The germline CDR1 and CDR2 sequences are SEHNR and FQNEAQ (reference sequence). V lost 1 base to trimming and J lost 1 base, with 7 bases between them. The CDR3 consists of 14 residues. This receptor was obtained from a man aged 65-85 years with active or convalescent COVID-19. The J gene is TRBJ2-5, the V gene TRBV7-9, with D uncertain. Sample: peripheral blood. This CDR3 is CASSLVRLQETQYF. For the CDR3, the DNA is TGTGCCAGCAGCTTAGTTAGACTCCAAGAGACCCAGTACTTC.